This T cell receptor beta chain was documented in a study of T-cell memory formation after mild COVID-19. This clonotype occurred a few times. TCRdb passed the 5' RACE reads through MiXCR, listing each CDR3 protein once. The sample contains 85,000 to 130,000 distinct CDR3 sequences, roughly 12% of which appear only once. The length of the CDR3 is 20 residues. Germline CDR1 reads LGHNA; CDR2 reads YSLEER. Trimming took 1 base from V and 4 from J; bases not matched to a gene: 17. V gene TRBV4-3 combines with J gene TRBJ2-1, with 9 bases matching TRBD2. The receptor was isolated from an adult woman who had mild COVID-19 (a few samples of this study predate the infection). Cell type and time point are not known. The sequenced material came from PBMCs or a T cell subset sorted from them (not recorded which). CDR3 DNA sequence: TGCGCCAGCAGCCAAGTTAGCAGGATAGCGGGAGTTTTGATATACAATGAGCAGTTCTTC. Translating it yields CASSQVSRIAGVLIYNEQFF.